This is a list of T cell receptor beta chains from one sample in a study of regulatory T cells in long-lasting Graves disease. TCRdb independently ran MiXCR on the multiplex PCR reads; one entry per CDR3 protein. The sample carries approximately 460,000 distinct CDR3 sequences, approximately 16% recorded once. The same specimen was also included in a second study, on T cells in Graves' hyperthyroidism and ophthalmopathy.

Specimen: peripheral blood mononuclear cells (PBMCs), collected at new diagnosis, from a patient treated with antithyroid drugs. All receptors derive from a woman in her 30s with Graves disease. The CDR3 runs from the conserved cysteine through the conserved F or W. A D gene is named only where the DNA matches it firmly. Size is stated for part of the rows, as once, few or many counts, or as a class when the clone is expanded.

v_call	clone_size	d_call	j_call	cdr3_nt	cdr3_aa
TRBV12-3/TRBV12-4	many	.	TRBJ1-1	TGTGCCAGCAATAAACAGGGACTTAACACTGAAGCTTTCTTT	CASNKQGLNTEAFF
TRBV15	.	TRBD2	TRBJ2-3	TGTGCCACCAGCAGAGCATGGGGACCAGCGGGAGAGTCAGATACGCAGTATTTT	CATSRAWGPAGESDTQYF
TRBV20-1	many	.	TRBJ2-1	TGCAGTGCTAGAGGGTCTCAAAATGAGCAGTTCTTC	CSARGSQNEQFF
TRBV5-1	many	TRBD2	TRBJ2-1	TGTGCCAGCAGCGGGGACCCGGGAACGCACTACAATGAGCAGTTCTTC	CASSGDPGTHYNEQFF
TRBV2	many	.	TRBJ2-5	TGTGCCAGCAGGGGGGACCTTGGGGAGACCCAGTACTTC	CASRGDLGETQYF
TRBV30	.	TRBD2	TRBJ2-1	TGTGCCTGGAGTCCGGGGGGAACCTACAATGAGCAGTTCTTC	CAWSPGGTYNEQFF
TRBV28	.	TRBD1	TRBJ2-1	TGTGCCAGCGAACAGGGGAATCACGATGAGCAGTTCTTC	CASEQGNHDEQFF
TRBV30	many	.	TRBJ2-5	TGTGCCGGAGACTCCAGGGAATACTTCGGAGAGACCCAGTACTTC	CAGDSREYFGETQYF
TRBV6-1	.	TRBD2	TRBJ2-1	TGTGCCAGCAGTGCTACTAGCGGGAGGGCCTACGTCTTC	CASSATSGRAYVF
TRBV3-1	.	TRBD1	TRBJ2-7	TGTGCCAGCAGCCAAGACGCCGGGACAGGGGTGGGGGAGCAGTACTTC	CASSQDAGTGVGEQYF
TRBV27	few	.	TRBJ2-2	TGTGCCAGCAGTTTGGCCAGAGGGGTCACCGGGGAGCTGTTTTTT	CASSLARGVTGELFF
TRBV7-8	many	TRBD1	TRBJ1-5	TGTGCCAGCAGCCCAGGGACAGCCCATAGCAATCAGCCCCAGCATTTT	CASSPGTAHSNQPQHF
TRBV27	.	TRBD2	TRBJ2-6	TGTGCCAGCCGTACGGGAGGCACCTCTGGGGCCAACGTCCTGACTTTC	CASRTGGTSGANVLTF
TRBV29-1	few	.	TRBJ1-2	TGCAGCGTTGTAAAGGGGAGTCCTAACTATGGCTACACCTTC	CSVVKGSPNYGYTF
TRBV12-3/TRBV12-4	many	.	TRBJ1-4	TGTGCCAGCAGTTTAGAGGGGGTCGGGAAACTGTTTTTT	CASSLEGVGKLFF
TRBV5-1	many	.	TRBJ1-1	TGCGCCAGCAGCGGCGAGTACCTTAAGGAAGCTTTCTTT	CASSGEYLKEAFF
TRBV20-1	many	TRBD2	TRBJ2-3	TGCAGTGCTAGAGGAGGGACTAGCGGGAGTGTGCGGACAGATACGCAGTATTTT	CSARGGTSGSVRTDTQYF
TRBV20-1	few	TRBD2	TRBJ2-5	TGCAGTGTTCCCGGGGGGGCCAGAGGCGCGGAGACCCAGCACTTC	CSVPGGARGAETQHF
TRBV19	many	.	TRBJ2-3	TGTGCCAGTAGTATATTGGGCCAGGGTAGCGCTACAGATACGCAGTATTTT	CASSILGQGSATDTQYF
TRBV6-4	.	.	TRBJ2-3	TGTGCCAGCAGTGACCGGGGACACTACACAGATACGCAGTATTTT	CASSDRGHYTDTQYF
TRBV12-3/TRBV12-4	.	TRBD2	TRBJ2-7	TGTGCCAGCAGTTTCGGGGCTAGCGGGAACGAGCAGTACTTC	CASSFGASGNEQYF
TRBV7-2	few	.	TRBJ2-5	TGTGCCAGCAGCTTGAAGCCGCCGGGGGAGACCCAGTACTTC	CASSLKPPGETQYF
TRBV6-2/TRBV6-3	.	TRBD1	TRBJ2-3	TGTGCCAGCACTTACCGGGACAGAGTCCCAGATACGCAGTATTTT	CASTYRDRVPDTQYF
TRBV27	few	TRBD2	TRBJ2-4	TGTGCCAGCAGTTCCCGGACTAGCGGGAGGATCAGAAACATTCAGTACTTC	CASSSRTSGRIRNIQYF
TRBV20-1	.	TRBD2	TRBJ2-7	TGCAGTGCTAAACGCCTAGCGGGAGCCGCGGGGTACGAGCAGTACTTC	CSAKRLAGAAGYEQYF
TRBV28	many	.	TRBJ1-1	TGTGCCAGCAGTTTTGGTCCGAACACTGAAGCTTTCTTT	CASSFGPNTEAFF
TRBV7-8	many	TRBD2	TRBJ2-1	TGTGCCAGCAGACACGAACTTCCTAGCGGGAGAACGAGGAATGAGCAGTTCTTC	CASRHELPSGRTRNEQFF
TRBV4-1	.	.	TRBJ2-3	TGCGCCAGCAGCCAAGATATCGCGGCAGATACGCAGTATTTT	CASSQDIAADTQYF
TRBV4-2	many	TRBD2	TRBJ2-7	TGTGCCAGCAGCCCAGCCCTAGCGGGAAACGAGCAGTACTTC	CASSPALAGNEQYF